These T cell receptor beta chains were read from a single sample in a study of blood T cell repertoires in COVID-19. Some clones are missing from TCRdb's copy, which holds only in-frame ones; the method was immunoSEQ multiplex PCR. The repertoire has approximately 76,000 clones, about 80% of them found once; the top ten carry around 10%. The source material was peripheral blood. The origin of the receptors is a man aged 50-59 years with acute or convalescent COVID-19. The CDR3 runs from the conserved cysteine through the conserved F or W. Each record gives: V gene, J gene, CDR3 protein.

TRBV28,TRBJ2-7,CASSSTVSSYEQYF
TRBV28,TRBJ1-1,CASSVTGKTNTEAFF
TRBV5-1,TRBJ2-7,CASSPEGGGGYEQYF
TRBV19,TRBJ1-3,CASSAGQGLSGNTIYF
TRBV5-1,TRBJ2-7,CASSSVTSGSYEQYF
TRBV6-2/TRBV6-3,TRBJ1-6,CASSPSATDNSPLHF
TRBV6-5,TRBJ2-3,CASSYPGGTDTQYF
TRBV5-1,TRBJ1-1,CASSSLPGTGGNTEAFF
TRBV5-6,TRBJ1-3,CASSNNRGDTIYF
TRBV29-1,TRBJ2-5,CSVEWAGGPQETQYF
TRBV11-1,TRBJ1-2,CASSLDSRGYTF
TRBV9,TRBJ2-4,CASSPELTAPKNIQYF
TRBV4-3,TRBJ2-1,CASSQDRDRVDEQFF
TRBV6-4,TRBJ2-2,CASSESGQGETGELFF
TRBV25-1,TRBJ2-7,CASEKGAINSYEQYF
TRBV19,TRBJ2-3,CAVSKGWREEGDTQYF
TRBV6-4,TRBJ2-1,CASSTGTGGINEQFF
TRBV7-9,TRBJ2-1,CASSLGFASGDEQFF
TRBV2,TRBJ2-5,CASGLGETQYF
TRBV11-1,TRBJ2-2,CASSPGSGNTGELFF
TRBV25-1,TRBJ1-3,CASSEWLTEDSGNTIYF
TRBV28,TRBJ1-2,CASSLHRRGQGYGYTF
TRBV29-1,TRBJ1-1,CSVRGGHTNTEAFF
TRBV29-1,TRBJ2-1,CSAGSRGSYNEQFF
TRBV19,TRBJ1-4,CASSITATNEKLFF
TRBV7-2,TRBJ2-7,CASSLDGANLYEQYF
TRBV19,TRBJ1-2,CASSPPGHGNYYGYTF
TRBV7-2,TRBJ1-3,CASSQQGAGNTIYF
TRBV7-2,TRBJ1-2,CASSRDRNIGYTF
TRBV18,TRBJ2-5,CASSPSGVAGGQETQYF
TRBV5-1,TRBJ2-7,CASSSGGETYEQYF
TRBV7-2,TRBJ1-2,CASSSQTGGGFGYTF
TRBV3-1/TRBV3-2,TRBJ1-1,CASSQEGGQAFF
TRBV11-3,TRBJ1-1,CASSLTGSSGEAFF
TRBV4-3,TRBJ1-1,CASSHQGRTEAFF
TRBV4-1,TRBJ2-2,CASSQHGTGNLGGGELFF
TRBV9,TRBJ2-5,CASSVASGSVGETQYF
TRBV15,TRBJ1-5,CATSKDREQPQHF
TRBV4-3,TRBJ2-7,CASSQIVGTVHEQYF
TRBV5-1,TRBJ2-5,CASSRSGQALETQYF
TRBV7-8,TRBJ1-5,CASSLGRGGSNQPQHF
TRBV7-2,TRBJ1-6,CASTPAGTRLAPLHF
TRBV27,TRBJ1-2,CASSLKSQGSGYTF
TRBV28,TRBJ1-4,CASTERSGDEKLFF
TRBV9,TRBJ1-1,CASSVGGAITEAFF
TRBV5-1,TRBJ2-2,CASSSGQEGTGELFF
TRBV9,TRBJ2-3,CASSVVGSADTQYF
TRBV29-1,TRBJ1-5,CSVGTGSVHQPQHF
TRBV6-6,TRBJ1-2,CASTPTLGRDHYGYTF
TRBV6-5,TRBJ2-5,CASSYSQGQETQYF
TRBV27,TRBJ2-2,CASSSGQLIGELFF
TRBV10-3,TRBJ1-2,CAISGQAASHTF
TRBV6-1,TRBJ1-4,CASSEASRGLEKLFF
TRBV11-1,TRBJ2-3,CASSSQVSTDTQYF
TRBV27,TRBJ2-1,CASSQQGWHNEQFF
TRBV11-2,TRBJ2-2,CASSRTMGQGNAGELFF
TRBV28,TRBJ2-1,CASKTSGLSSYNEQFF
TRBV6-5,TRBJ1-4,CASSYSTGKSEKLFF
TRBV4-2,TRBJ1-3,CASSQEWRTDSTIYF